Below, one T cell receptor (beta chain) is given with its context. In this sample, this clone turned up many times. Its antigen has not been determined. Per-base quality was not reported, and no clone a single base away is much larger than it. The source of the sample is a study of blood T cell repertoires in COVID-19 (dated by TCRdb to the early 2020s). Study-level background: The collaborator samples originated in the United States, Italy and Spain and spanned the acute and convalescent phases of COVID-19. Samples were obtained from the ongoing ImmuneRACE study (first 160 participants) and from approximately 1,200 subjects provided by 6 global collaborators. The material from the prospective study consisted of cDNA or gDNA derived from T cells, B-cell-depleted T cells, or PBMCs. A freely available public database, intended as a resource for researchers studying the immune response to SARS-CoV-2, is where the repertoires were released. Deeply sampled blood TCRbeta repertoires from subjects exposed to, actively infected with, or recovered from COVID-19 were included in the dataset. Nearly every sample came with metadata listing a de-identified subject ID, COVID-19 status, age in years and sex. Where HLA class I and class II types were available, the types were taken from metadata supplied by the sample provider, not from assay-based typing. Summary of the overall study and its limitations: Clinical and demographic metadata were provided uncurated, with the amount varying by source and participant.

Enrolling through a virtual design, the prospective study's participants ranged in age from roughly 18 to 89 years and lived across 24 United States geographic areas. In the prospective study, participants were assigned to cohorts based on the clinical history participants reported in a screening survey and a study questionnaire. In the prospective study, whole blood, serum and a nasopharyngeal or oropharyngeal swab were collected from each participant by mobile phlebotomists. Over a roughly 2-month period, participants in the prospective study had the option of providing additional blood draws and questionnaires. Before DNA extraction, blood samples from the prospective study were shipped at room temperature or frozen. The CDR3 sequence holds 14 residues, the cysteine and phenylalanine included. Left in the record is the CDR3 DNA by itself, 42 bases read in frame from the first base. Cut back by 2 bases and 4 bases, the V and J ends lie 11 bases apart. Taken from the germline V gene (reference sequence), the CDR1 and CDR2 loops are LNHNV and YYDKDF.

TCRbeta CDR3 regions were amplified from genomic DNA by means of the immunoSEQ Assay, a bias-controlled multiplex PCR. The authors' pipeline ran thus. The number of nucleated cells in each sample was estimated from the amplification of reference gene primers within the assay. To quantify the absolute abundance of each unique TCRbeta CDR3 rearrangement, sequence reads were collapsed and filtered. For each sample, productive Simpson clonality was calculated as the square root of Simpson's diversity index over productive rearrangements. TCRdb obtained this table from immuneACCESS and retained in-frame rearrangements with V and J assigned. These tables miss some clones; where compared with another copy, unresolved V genes account for less than half of the shortfall, and the remainder is unexplained. The V and J calls and the clone size are those of that table, but D and trimming were determined from the DNA. The sample data list 200,000 to 250,000 clones, and around 84% of these were observed just once. The top ten constitute 3.5% to 5.5% of the sample.

The chain is encoded by TRBV15 joined to TRBJ1-2; TRBD1 is possibly the D segment (5 matching bases). The specimen was PBMCs or T cells enriched from blood (not recorded which). The clonotype originates from a young man with acute COVID-19. The encoded CDR3 is CATSRSLTVYGYTF. The bases are TGTGCCACCAGCAGATCGTTGACAGTCTATGGCTACACCTTC. Outside the CDR3, residues come from the reference TRBV15 and TRBJ1-2 proteins, so the full variable domain is: DAMVIQNPRYQVTQFGKPVTLSCSQTLNHNVMYWYQQKSSQAPKLLFHYYDKDFNNEADTPDNFQSRRPNTSFCFLDIRSPGLGDTAMYLCATSRSLTVYGYTFGSGTRLTVV.